A single sample gave rise to the 22 T cell receptor beta chains below, sequenced in a study of cytomegalovirus exposure and HLA in healthy donors. Amplification used 60 Vbeta primers and 13 Jbeta primers. The table came from immunoSEQ multiplex PCR; TCRdb's copy has only in-frame clones and leaves some out. This table holds approximately 240,000 clones, roughly 80% found once. What was sequenced was PBMCs. The origin of the receptors is a woman aged 40 to 50 in good health and CMV-seropositive.

The V gene is TRBV7-3, the J gene TRBJ2-7; D may be TRBD1 (5 bases). Germline assignment: CDR1 SGHTA and CDR2 FQGTGA. The CDR3 is 15 residues long. V lost 1 base and J lost 3, with 13 bases in between. The CDR3 region is CASSLNFGRDYEQYF. Written as DNA, the CDR3 is TGTGCCAGCAGCTTAAATTTCGGCAGGGACTACGAGCAGTACTTC.

The chain employs TRBV30 and TRBJ1-3, with D unresolved. Germline loops: CDR1 GTSNPN, CDR2 SVGIG (reference sequence). Trimming removed 1 base at V and 3 bases at J, with 4 bases between. The CDR3 spans 12 residues. DNA for the CDR3: TGTGCCTGGAGTGACAGTGGAAACACCATATATTTT. Translating it yields CAWSDSGNTIYF.

This chain joins TRBV18 and TRBJ1-5, with 7 bases identical to TRBD1. The CDR3 totals 15 residues. The germline V gene encodes CDR1 KGHSH and CDR2 LQKENI. Germline trimming cut 3 bases from V and 0 bases from J; bases unmatched to any gene: 2. CDR3 sequence: CASSPGQASNQPQHF. DNA of the CDR3: TGTGCCAGCTCACCCGGACAGGCTAGCAATCAGCCCCAGCATTTT.

The chain is built from TRBV10-3 and TRBJ2-6; D perhaps matches TRBD1 (6 bases). Per the germline V gene, CDR1 is ENHRY and CDR2 is SYGVKD. The CDR3 is made up of 15 amino acids. V gave up 6 bases and J gave up 0 bases, with 9 bases separating them. In DNA form, the CDR3 reads TGTGCCATCAGATCGACAGGCTCTGGGGCCAACGTCCTGACTTTC. This encodes CAIRSTGSGANVLTF.

This clone came up once. The chain has TRBV7-2 and TRBJ2-2; D gene uncertain. The germline V and J ends were trimmed by 1 base and 4 bases, with 16 bases remaining between them. The V gene's germline CDR1 is SGHTA and CDR2 FQGNSA. The CDR3 contains 17 residues. CDR3 sequence: CASSLDLGDSFTGELFF. In DNA, the CDR3 is TGTGCCAGCAGCTTAGATTTAGGAGACTCCTTCACCGGGGAGCTGTTTTTT. The complete variable domain, with remaining parts taken from reference TRBV7-2 and TRBJ2-2, reads GAGVSQSPSNKVTEKGKDVELRCDPISGHTALYWYRQSLGQGLEFLIYFQGNSAPDKSGLPSDRFSAERTGGSVSTLTIQRTQQEDSAVYLCASSLDLGDSFTGELFFGEGSRLTVL.

The chain employs TRBV6-1 and TRBJ1-1; TRBD1 matches at 8 bases. The J segment lost 5 bases and the V segment lost 4 bases, leaving 9 bases of the junction unmatched. Germline V gene sequence: CDR1 MNHNS, CDR2 SASEGT. CDR3 length: 15 residues. The CDR3 loop is CASSADRGMATEAFF. DNA for the CDR3: TGTGCCAGCAGTGCCGACAGGGGAATGGCGACTGAAGCTTTCTTT.

This clone was observed a handful of times. The CDR3 nucleotides read TGTGCCAGCTCACCGTGGGACAGGCCTGCCTACGAGCAGTACTTC. Translating it yields CASSPWDRPAYEQYF. V is TRBV18 and J is TRBJ2-7, with 8 bases aligning to TRBD1. Losses at the gene ends were 3 bases for V and 2 bases for J; bases not matched to a gene: 6. Germline-derived CDR1 and CDR2 are KGHSH and LQKENI. The CDR3 extends over 15 amino acids.

V gene TRBV25-1 combines with J gene TRBJ1-1, with D perhaps TRBD1 (6 bases). V shed 7 bases and J shed 8 bases, with 17 bases lying between them. CDR1 is MGHDK and CDR2 is SYGVNS in the germline V gene. The CDR3 has 13 residues. The CDR3 sequence: CASIPSPGTEAFF. In nucleotides, the CDR3 is TGTGCCAGCATCCCCTCACCCGGGACAGAAGCTTTCTTT. Variable domain in full (rest from reference TRBV25-1 and TRBJ1-1): EADIYQTPRYLVIGTGKKITLECSQTMGHDKMYWYQQDPGMELHLIHYSYGVNSTEKGDLSSESTVSRIRTEHFPLTLESARPSHTSQYLCASIPSPGTEAFFGQGTRLTVV.

This clone appeared once. The chain links TRBV7-2 to TRBJ1-2; D gene uncertain. V lost 3 bases and J 3 bases, leaving 5 bases between the germline ends. The CDR3 sequence is 12 residues long. CDR1 SGHTA and CDR2 FQGNSA come from the germline V gene. CDR3 in DNA: TGTGCCAGCAGCTTGGGAGACTATGGCTACACCTTC. Protein sequence: CASSLGDYGYTF.

This chain joins TRBV6-1 and TRBJ2-2; D perhaps matches TRBD1 (6 bases). Germline V gene data show CDR1 as MNHNS and CDR2 as SASEGT. This CDR3 has 13 residues. Trimming took off 5 bases at V and 5 bases at J, with 9 bases between the two ends. CDR3 nucleotide sequence: TGTGCCAGCAGTTCCACAGGGACCGGGGAGCTGTTTTTT. Translating gives CASSSTGTGELFF.

The chain uses TRBV7-2 and TRBJ2-3, with 9 bases fitting TRBD1. CDR1 is SGHTA and CDR2 is FQGNSA in the germline V gene. The ends lost 0 bases at V and 0 bases at J; junction bases unmatched: 4. The CDR3 is 17 amino acids. DNA for the CDR3: TGTGCCAGCAGCTTAGCAGTACAGGGGGCGAGCACAGATACGCAGTATTTT. Amino acid sequence: CASSLAVQGASTDTQYF.

This clone was counted between two and nine times. V gene TRBV6-5 combines with J gene TRBJ2-1; 9 nucleotides match TRBD2. CDR1 and CDR2 (germline): MNHEY, SVGAGI. V trimming: 5 bases; J trimming: 4 bases; junction bases outside the gene matches: 6. The CDR3 length is 15 residues. CDR3 sequence: CASSQRGVLYNEQFF. In DNA, the CDR3 is TGTGCCAGCAGTCAGCGGGGGGTCCTGTACAATGAGCAGTTCTTC.

The chain is built from TRBV11-2 and TRBJ2-5, with 8 bases aligning to TRBD2. V lost 0 bases, J lost 4 bases, and 4 bases stayed unmatched. This CDR3 spans 15 amino acids. Germline CDR1 SGHAT, CDR2 FQNNGV. The CDR3 spells CASSLDGGAGETQYF. As DNA, the CDR3 is TGTGCCAGCAGCTTAGACGGGGGGGCCGGAGAGACCCAGTACTTC.

This clone was seen just once. The J gene is TRBJ1-4, the V gene TRBV7-2, with 8 bases identical to TRBD1. The V gene end was trimmed by 0 bases and the J gene end by 8 bases; junction bases not matched to a gene: 11. There are 17 residues in the CDR3. Germline V gives CDR1 SGHTA, CDR2 FQGNSA. The CDR3 coding sequence is TGTGCCAGCAGCTTAGCACAGGGGGTAATTCTTAAAGAAAAACTGTTTTTT. Its protein product is CASSLAQGVILKEKLFF.

This chain connects TRBV5-1 to TRBJ2-7; D may be TRBD2 (6 bases). The CDR3 extends over 13 amino acids. The V end was cut by 2 bases, the J end by 2 bases, with 8 bases between. The germline gives CDR1 SGHRS, CDR2 YFSETQ. CDR3 sequence (DNA): TGCGCCAGCAGCTTTGCGGGGACCTACGAGCAGTACTTC. Translated: CASSFAGTYEQYF.

This clone appeared a single time. V usage is TRBV29-1 and J usage is TRBJ1-1, with 9 nucleotides matching TRBD1. V shed 6 bases, J shed 3 bases, and the junction held 2 bases outside the gene matches. Germline CDR1 and CDR2: SQVTM and ANQGSEA. This CDR3 comprises 12 residues. This chain's CDR3 is CSVRQGDTEAFF. The DNA of the CDR3 is TGCAGCGTACGACAGGGGGACACTGAAGCTTTCTTT.

The chain is built from TRBV6-1 and TRBJ1-5; D is uncertain. This CDR3 has 12 residues. Germline V gene lookup returns CDR1 MNHNS and CDR2 SASEGT. Trimming removed 5 bases from V and 9 bases from J, with 11 bases in between. The CDR3 region is CASSKTGGPQHF. The CDR3 region has the DNA TGTGCCAGCAGTAAAACCGGTGGGCCCCAGCATTTT.

The CDR3 DNA follows: TGTGCCTCGACCTCAGGGGGCGCGTTGGGGGAGCTGTTTTTT. It codes for CASTSGGALGELFF. V is TRBV30 and J is TRBJ2-2, with 8 nucleotides matching TRBD1. With V trimmed by 7 bases and J by 8 bases, 12 bases remained unmatched. Germline CDR1 and CDR2: GTSNPN and SVGIG (reference sequence). This CDR3 has 14 amino acids. Supplemented by reference TRBV30 and TRBJ2-2, the full variable domain reads SQTIHQWPATLVQPVGSPLSLECTVEGTSNPNLYWYRQAAGRGLQLLFYSVGIGQISSEVPQNLSASRPQDRQFILSSKKLLLSDSGFYLCASTSGGALGELFFGEGSRLTVL.

The rearrangement uses TRBV25-1 and TRBJ1-1, with 7 nucleotides matching TRBD1. CDR3 size: 15 residues. Losses at the gene ends were 2 bases for V and 0 bases for J; bases not matched to a gene: 3. Germline-derived CDR1 and CDR2 are MGHDK and SYGVNS. The CDR3 here is CASSEQTGVNTEAFF. CDR3 DNA sequence: TGTGCCAGCAGTGAACAAACAGGGGTGAACACTGAAGCTTTCTTT. Supplemented by reference TRBV25-1 and TRBJ1-1, the full variable domain reads EADIYQTPRYLVIGTGKKITLECSQTMGHDKMYWYQQDPGMELHLIHYSYGVNSTEKGDLSSESTVSRIRTEHFPLTLESARPSHTSQYLCASSEQTGVNTEAFFGQGTRLTVV.

The V and J genes are TRBV30 and TRBJ1-2, with a possible D match to TRBD1 (5 bases). V dropped 7 bases and J dropped 7 bases, with 16 bases sitting between them. CDR3 size: 12 residues. Germline CDR1 is GTSNPN and CDR2 is SVGIG (reference sequence). Written as DNA, the CDR3 is TGTGCCTACGAACACGGAGGGGCTGGCTACACCTTC. It yields the protein CAYEHGGAGYTF.

The CDR3 coding sequence is TGTGCCAGCAGCTGGGACAGGGTGAGCACTGAAGCTTTCTTT. Translated: CASSWDRVSTEAFF. The chain has TRBV11-3 and TRBJ1-1, with 9 bases identical to TRBD1. J gave up 4 bases and V 4 bases, and 4 bases lay outside the gene matches. This CDR3 is 14 amino acids long. Germline V gives CDR1 SGHNT, CDR2 YENEEA.

The genes are TRBV19 and TRBJ1-5; TRBD1 matches 8 bases. Trimming cost V 5 bases and J 6 bases; bases outside gene matches: 9. The CDR3 has 15 residues. The germline V gene has CDR1 LNHDA and CDR2 SQIVND (reference sequence). CDR3 sequence reads: CASSGQGRVGQPQHF. CDR3 coding DNA: TGTGCCAGTAGTGGACAGGGAAGGGTCGGTCAGCCCCAGCATTTT. Together with reference TRBV19 and TRBJ1-5, the CDR3 gives the full variable domain: DGGITQSPKYLFRKEGQNVTLSCEQNLNHDAMYWYRQDPGQGLRLIYYSQIVNDFQKGDIAEGYSVSREKKESFPLTVTSAQKNPTAFYLCASSGQGRVGQPQHFGDGTRLSIL.